The sequence of this TCR beta chain was determined in a study of lymphopenia after photon versus proton radiotherapy. Looked up from germline, CDR1 is MGHDK and CDR2 is SYGVNS. After removal of 4 bases from V and 5 bases from J, the junction contained 12 bases not matched to a gene. The CDR3 runs to 16 residues. Profiling relied on immunoSEQ multiplex PCR, and the TCRdb table lists in-frame clones only, not all of them. The sample lists 150,000 to 200,000 clones, less than 90% occurring once. This sequence joins TRBV25-1 and TRBJ2-5, with 8 bases that match TRBD1. The receptor was isolated from a man aged 45-65 years with gastric cancer. The source was peripheral blood, collected from a patient treated with photon-based radiotherapy. The CDR3 loop reads CASSAAKDRAEETQYF. CDR3 in DNA: TGTGCCAGCAGTGCTGCTAAGGACAGGGCGGAGGAGACCCAGTACTTC.